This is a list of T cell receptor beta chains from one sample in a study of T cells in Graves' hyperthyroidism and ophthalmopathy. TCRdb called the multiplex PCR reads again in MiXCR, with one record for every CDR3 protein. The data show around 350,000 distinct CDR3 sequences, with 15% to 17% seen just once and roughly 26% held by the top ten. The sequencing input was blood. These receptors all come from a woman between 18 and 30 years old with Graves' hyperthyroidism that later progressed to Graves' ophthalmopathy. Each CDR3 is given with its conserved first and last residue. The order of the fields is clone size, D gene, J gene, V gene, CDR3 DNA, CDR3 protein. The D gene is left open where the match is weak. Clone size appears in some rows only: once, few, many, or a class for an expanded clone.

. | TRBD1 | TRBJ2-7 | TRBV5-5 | TGTGCCAGCAGTAGACAGGGGGACGAGCAGTACTTC | CASSRQGDEQYF
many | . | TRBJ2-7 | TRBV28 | TGTGCCAGCAGTTTTACATGGTTTCCCTACGAGCAGTACTTC | CASSFTWFPYEQYF
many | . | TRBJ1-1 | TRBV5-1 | TGCGCCAGCAGCGCCACACTTTCGAACACTGAAGCTTTCTTT | CASSATLSNTEAFF
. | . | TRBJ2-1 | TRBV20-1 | TGCAGCGTAGCGGATGGGGGGAATGAGCAGTTCTTC | CSVADGGNEQFF
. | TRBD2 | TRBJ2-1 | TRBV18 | TGTGCCAGCTCAGGCGCTAGCGGGAGTCTCCCGGGGGAGCATGAGCAGTTCTTC | CASSGASGSLPGEHEQFF
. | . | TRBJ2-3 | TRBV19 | TGTGCCAGTAGTATAGGAATCGCAGATACGCAGTATTTT | CASSIGIADTQYF
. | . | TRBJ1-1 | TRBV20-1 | TGCAGTGCTAGCCCCCCGTTGGACACTGAAGCTTTCTTT | CSASPPLDTEAFF
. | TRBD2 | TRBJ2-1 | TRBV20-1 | TGCAGTGCTAAAGGGCGAGCGGGAGATGGCACCGGGGAGCTGGGGTATGAGCAGTTCTTC | CSAKGRAGDGTGELGYEQFF
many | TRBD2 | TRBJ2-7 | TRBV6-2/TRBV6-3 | TGTGCCAGCAGTTACTCGGCGACTAGCGGAGCCTACGAGCAGTACTTC | CASSYSATSGAYEQYF
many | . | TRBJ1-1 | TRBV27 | TGTGCCAGCAGTTTATCGCCCCCTATGAACACTGAAGCTTTCTTT | CASSLSPPMNTEAFF
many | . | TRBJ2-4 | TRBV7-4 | TGTGCCAGCAGCTTGGGCCAAAAGGATAACATTCAGTACTTC | CASSLGQKDNIQYF
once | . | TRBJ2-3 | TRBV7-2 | TGTGCCAGCGGCTTAGGGTGGTCAGATACGCAGTATTTT | CASGLGWSDTQYF
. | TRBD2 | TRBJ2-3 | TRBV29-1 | TGCAGCGTTGTGGGACTAGCGCCCAGGGCAGATACGCAGTATTTT | CSVVGLAPRADTQYF
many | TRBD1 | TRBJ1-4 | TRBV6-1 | TGTGCCACAATCGGACAGGGGGCGAATGAAAAACTGTTTTTT | CATIGQGANEKLFF
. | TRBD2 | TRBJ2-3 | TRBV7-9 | TGTGCCAGCAGCTGGACCGGGACTAGCGGGGCAGAGGCCAGAGATACGCAGTATTTT | CASSWTGTSGAEARDTQYF
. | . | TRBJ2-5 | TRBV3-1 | TGTGCCAGCAGCCAAGATAGGGAGACCCAGTGCTTC | CASSQDRETQCF
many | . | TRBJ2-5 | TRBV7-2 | TGTGCCAGCACCTTAGGGGGCCAAGAGACCCAGTACTTC | CASTLGGQETQYF
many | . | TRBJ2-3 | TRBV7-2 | TGTGCCAGCAGCCTAGGAGGGGGGGGGTCAGTGTTGCCAGATACGCAGTATTTT | CASSLGGGGSVLPDTQYF
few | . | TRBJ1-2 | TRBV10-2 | TGCGCCAGCAGGTCGGCTCATGGCTACACCTTC | CASRSAHGYTF
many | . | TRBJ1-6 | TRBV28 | TGTGCCAGCAGTTGGCAGGGAAGTTCACCCCTCCACTTT | CASSWQGSSPLHF
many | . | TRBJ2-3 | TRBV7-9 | TGTGCCAGCAGCGTCGACCCTTCCCCCTTCACAGATACGCAGTATTTT | CASSVDPSPFTDTQYF
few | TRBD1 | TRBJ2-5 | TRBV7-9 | TGTGCCAGCAGCTACCCCGGGACAGGGGGCGGCCAAGAGACCCAGTACTTC | CASSYPGTGGGQETQYF
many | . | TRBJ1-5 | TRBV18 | TGTGCCAGCTCACCAGGGACCTATAGCAATCAGCCCCAGCATTTT | CASSPGTYSNQPQHF
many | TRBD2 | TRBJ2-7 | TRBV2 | TGTGCCAGCGCAGGACTAGTCGGCGAGCAGTACTTC | CASAGLVGEQYF
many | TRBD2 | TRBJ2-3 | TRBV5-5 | TGTGCCAGCAGCTCCGGGAGGGATACGCAGTATTTT | CASSSGRDTQYF
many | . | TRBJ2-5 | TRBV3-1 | TGTGCCAGCAGTCATACCGGGGTCCAAGAGACCCAGTACTTC | CASSHTGVQETQYF
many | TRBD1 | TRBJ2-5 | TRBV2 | TGTGCCAGCAGTTCGACAGGGGGCGGAGAGACCCAGTACTTC | CASSSTGGGETQYF
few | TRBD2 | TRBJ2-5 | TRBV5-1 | TGCGCCAGCATTGAGGAGGGAGGGTCCTCGGGGACCCAGTACTTC | CASIEEGGSSGTQYF
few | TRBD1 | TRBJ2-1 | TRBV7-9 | TGTGCCAGCAGACTCCGGGACAGGCCAAATGAGCAGTTCTTC | CASRLRDRPNEQFF
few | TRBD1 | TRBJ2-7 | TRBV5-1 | TGCGCCAGCAGCTTGGCGACAGGGCCCTACGAGCAGTACTTC | CASSLATGPYEQYF
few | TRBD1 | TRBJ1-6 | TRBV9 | TGTGCCAGCAGCGTAGGTTACAGGGGGAGCTATAATTCACCCCTCCACTTT | CASSVGYRGSYNSPLHF
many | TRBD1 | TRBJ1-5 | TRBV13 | TGTGCCAGCAGCTTACGCCAGGGGGTAGTTGGCAATCAGCCCCAGCATTTT | CASSLRQGVVGNQPQHF
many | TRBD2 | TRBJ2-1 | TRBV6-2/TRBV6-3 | TGTGCCAGCAGTTACTCGGATGTTACTAGCGGGAGAGAGCAGTTCTTC | CASSYSDVTSGREQFF
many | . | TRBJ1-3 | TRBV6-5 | TGTGCCAGCAGTTACTCCCCCAGGGGCGGTGGAAACACCATATATTTT | CASSYSPRGGGNTIYF
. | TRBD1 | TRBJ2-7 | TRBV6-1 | TGTGCCAGCAGTGAAAGCACGTCCGGGACAGAATCCTACGAGCAGTACTTC | CASSESTSGTESYEQYF
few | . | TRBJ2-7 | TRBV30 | TGTGCCTGGAGTGTTGGTCTCGCCAGCTCCTACGAGCAGTACTTC | CAWSVGLASSYEQYF
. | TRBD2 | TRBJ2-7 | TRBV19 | TGTGCCAGTAGTATAGTCCTAGCGGGAAACGAGCAGTACTTC | CASSIVLAGNEQYF